This T cell receptor (beta chain) emerged from a study of blood T cell repertoires in COVID-19 (dated by TCRdb to the early 2020s). For the study in its entirety: Samples covering the acute and convalescent phases of COVID-19 were provided by collaborators in the United States, Italy and Spain. The material from the prospective study consisted of cDNA or gDNA derived from T cells, B-cell-depleted T cells, or PBMCs. Subjects who had been exposed to COVID-19, were actively infected with it, or had recovered from it provided the deeply sampled blood TCRbeta repertoires that made up the dataset. A freely available public database, intended as a resource for researchers studying the immune response to SARS-CoV-2, is where the repertoires were released. Samples came from the ongoing ImmuneRACE study (first 160 participants) plus 1,254 subjects from 6 global collaborators. Sample metadata almost always included a de-identified subject ID, COVID-19 status, age in years and sex. Where available, HLA class I and class II types were taken from metadata supplied by the sample provider and were not determined by assay-based typing. What the research found in general, with its limitations: The amount of clinical and demographic metadata varied by source and participant and was provided uncurated.

Of note for this clone: Its binding antigen is unknown. Within one base of it there is no much larger clone, and no base qualities were kept.

TCRbeta CDR3 regions were amplified from genomic DNA using the immunoSEQ Assay, a bias-controlled multiplex PCR. In the source study's methods: The number of nucleated cells in each sample was estimated from the amplification of reference gene primers within the assay. To quantify the absolute abundance of each unique TCRbeta CDR3 rearrangement, sequence reads were collapsed and filtered. For each sample, productive Simpson clonality was calculated by taking the square root of Simpson's diversity index across productive rearrangements. The table was pulled from immuneACCESS by TCRdb, which kept in-frame rearrangements only. Such tables lose some clones; where checked, under half of the loss comes from unresolved V genes, and the rest has no known cause. V and J calls and clone size are given by that table; D and trimming were obtained from the DNA. For this sample there are fewer than 350,000 clones; approximately 86% appear just once. The ten most abundant clones make up 2% to 2.5% of the sample.

A second Seattle source provided samples from volunteer blood donors who had recovered from COVID-19. The collaborating institutions used their own protocols to collect whole blood in K2EDTA tubes. For TCRbeta analysis, collaborators shipped samples in one of three forms: frozen whole blood, isolated PBMCs, or DNA extracted from either of those sample types. The CDR3 holds 15 amino acids from the cysteine to the phenylalanine. This entry keeps only the CDR3 DNA: 45 bases, framed from base 1. V gives up 6 bases and J gives up 6 bases, and the segment between their germline ends measures 15 bases. CDR1 and CDR2 were assigned from the germline V gene as MNHEY and SVGAGI.

The V and J segments used are TRBV6-5 and TRBJ1-6; the D gene assignment is ambiguous. The sequenced sample consisted of peripheral blood. The sequence was obtained from a woman in her twenties or thirties who had recovered from COVID-19. The DNA is TGTGCCAGCAGCCTCAGCGGGGTTCGTAATTCACCCCTCCACTTT. Translated, this is CASSLSGVRNSPLHF.